Below, one T cell receptor beta chain is given with its context. Trimming stripped 5 bases from V and 9 bases from J, with 19 bases between. Looked up from germline, CDR1 is SGHTA and CDR2 is FQGNSA. This CDR3 contains 15 residues. These data originate in a study of blood T cell repertoires in COVID-19. At the level of the study: Donors in Cohort 3 who had recovered were those with two negative PCRs, healthcare professional clearance, or resolution of their symptoms. The cDNA or gDNA used as material had been derived from T cells, B-cell-depleted T cells, or PBMCs.

Participants were placed into cohorts based on the clinical history they reported. Per the original data handling: Quantification of nucleated cells was approximated via reference gene primer amplification. Produced via immunoSEQ multiplex PCR; TCRdb's table is partial and in-frame only. The V and J calls and clone size were taken over from that table, and D and trimming were inferred from the DNA. The sample lists hundreds of thousands of clones, about nine tenths occurring once. The chain is built from TRBV7-2 and TRBJ2-2, with D possibly matching TRBD2 (6 bases). Sequencing was carried out using PBMCs or T cells enriched from blood (not recorded which). The clonotype originates from a woman aged 50 to 60 in a cohort exposed to, infected with or recovered from COVID-19 (not recorded which). The CDR3 sequence: CASSPSGGISRELFF. DNA for the CDR3: TGTGCCAGCAGCCCGAGTGGGGGGATCTCCCGGGAGCTGTTTTTT.